The 16 T cell receptor beta chains reported below all come from one sample, sequenced in a study of cytomegalovirus exposure and HLA in healthy donors. The primer mix had 60 Vbeta and 13 Jbeta primers. This table comes from immunoSEQ multiplex PCR, and its TCRdb copy is limited to in-frame clones, with some not included. The top ten clones hold 0.2% to 0.25% of a sample with around 210,000 clones, roughly 85% of them seen once. The sequenced sample was PBMCs. The source is a girl aged 2 to 9 in good health and CMV-seronegative.

This chain's CDR3 is CASSAGPREGEQFF. In nucleotides, the CDR3 is TGTGCCAGCAGCGCGGGACCCCGGGAGGGTGAGCAGTTCTTC. This sequence joins TRBV5-4 and TRBJ2-1, with 8 nucleotides matching TRBD2. J gave up 9 bases and V 4 bases, and 9 bases lay outside the gene matches. The germline V gene has CDR1 SGHNT and CDR2 YYREEE (reference sequence). The CDR3 is 14 residues long.

V and J are TRBV2 and TRBJ1-3, with 8 bases aligning to TRBD1. From germline, CDR1 is SNHLY and CDR2 FYNNEI. The CDR3 totals 15 residues. The V segment lost 8 bases and the J segment 7 bases; nucleotides outside the gene matches: 13. Here the CDR3 DNA reads TGTGCCAGCGGCCTAGACCAGGGGGCGCGGAACACCATATATTTT. As protein: CASGLDQGARNTIYF.

The chain joins TRBV7-9 to TRBJ1-2, with D possibly TRBD1 on 6 matching bases. This CDR3 has 13 amino acids. Trimming shortened V by 3 bases and J by 3 bases, and 8 bases separated the two germline ends. Germline CDR1 and CDR2: SEHNR and FQNEAQ (reference sequence). The CDR3 DNA reads as TGTGCCAGCAGCTTTAAGGGGGACTATGGCTACACCTTC. Its protein product is CASSFKGDYGYTF.

This clone was recorded once. Here the CDR3 reads CASSPKGGQVWSSYNSPLHF. CDR3 bases: TGTGCCAGCAGCCCTAAAGGGGGACAGGTCTGGAGCTCCTATAATTCACCCCTCCACTTT. The rearrangement joins TRBV27 to TRBJ1-6; TRBD1 aligns across 8 bases. In germline, CDR1 is MNHEY, CDR2 SMNVEV (reference sequence). Losses at the gene ends were 6 bases for V and 0 bases for J; bases not matched to a gene: 16. This CDR3 has 20 residues.

The chain recombines TRBV6-1 with TRBJ2-7; 12 nucleotides agree with TRBD1. With V trimmed by 7 bases and J by 6 bases, 10 bases remained unmatched. The CDR3 has 15 residues. The germline V gene has CDR1 MNHNS and CDR2 SASEGT. This CDR3 reads CASNKPGQGAGEQYF. DNA of the CDR3: TGTGCCAGCAATAAACCGGGACAGGGGGCAGGCGAGCAGTACTTC.

This chain uses TRBV29-1 with TRBJ2-1, with a tentative D call TRBD2 (6 bases). Germline CDR1 SQVTM, CDR2 ANQGSEA. With 4 bases removed from V and 0 bases from J, the gap between germline ends came to 16 bases. This CDR3 comprises 16 residues. The CDR3 sequence is CSVGPLSGLSYNEQFF. The CDR3 bases are TGCAGCGTTGGACCACTTAGCGGCCTCTCCTACAATGAGCAGTTCTTC.

This clone was seen once. The chain links TRBV9 to TRBJ2-3, with D perhaps TRBD2 (6 bases). Per germline, CDR1 SGDLS and CDR2 YYNGEE. Trimming took off 2 bases at V and 0 bases at J, with 13 bases between the two ends. The CDR3 length is 16 residues. The CDR3 is CASSVVPGESTDTQYF. The CDR3 DNA follows: TGTGCCAGCAGCGTGGTTCCGGGGGAAAGCACAGATACGCAGTATTTT.

The rearrangement joins TRBV30 to TRBJ2-5; 11 bases map to TRBD2. The J call is uncertain, as TRBJ2-7 better fits the DNA end. Germline V lookup: CDR1 GTSNPN, CDR2 SVGIG (reference sequence). This CDR3 region has 17 residues. CDR3 loop: CAWSVLYRGLAGDEQYF. CDR3 in DNA: TGTGCCTGGAGTGTACTCTATCGTGGACTAGCGGGTGACGAGCAGTACTTC.

The chain employs TRBV27 and TRBJ1-4; no firm D call. The V end lost 6 bases, the J end lost 2 bases, and 13 bases lay between the germline ends. The CDR3 is 15 amino acids. Germline CDR1 MNHEY, CDR2 SMNVEV (reference sequence). The CDR3 bases are TGTGCCAGCAGCCATCGGGAGGGTACTAATGAAAAACTGTTTTTT. Its translation: CASSHREGTNEKLFF.

The chain is built from TRBV29-1 and TRBJ1-1; D gene uncertain. Germline V lookup: CDR1 SQVTM, CDR2 ANQGSEA. Between the trimmed V and J ends, which lost 6 bases and 0 bases, there was a span of 11 bases. The CDR3 has 13 residues. In DNA, the CDR3 is TGCAGCGTACAAACAGACATGAACACTGAAGCTTTCTTT. It specifies CSVQTDMNTEAFF.

As to this clone: The same CDR3 also results from other DNA sequences found in this sample. This chain links TRBV5-4 with TRBJ1-1, with D perhaps TRBD1 (5 bases). The CDR3 spans 13 residues. Germline V gene sequence: CDR1 SGHNT, CDR2 YYREEE (reference sequence). V lost 1 base and J 5 bases, leaving 9 bases between the germline ends. The CDR3 spells CASSLQGNTEAFF. CDR3 sequence (DNA): TGTGCCAGCAGCTTGCAGGGTAATACTGAAGCTTTCTTT.

The chain has TRBV27 and TRBJ1-5; tentatively, D is TRBD1 (5 bases). The V end was cut by 6 bases, the J end by 4 bases, with 13 bases between. There are 14 residues in the CDR3. CDR1 is MNHEY, CDR2 SMNVEV, per germline (reference sequence). The CDR3 DNA reads as TGTGCCAGCAGACCTACAGGAACGAATCAGCCCCAGCATTTT. Its protein is CASRPTGTNQPQHF.

The chain is built from TRBV2 and TRBJ2-5; D is perhaps TRBD1 (6 bases). The germline gives CDR1 SNHLY, CDR2 FYNNEI. This CDR3 is built from 11 residues. V shed 11 bases and J shed 5 bases, with 12 bases lying between them. The CDR3 region has the DNA TGTGCCGGGTCGAGGGGGGAGACCCAGTACTTC. Translation: CAGSRGETQYF.

V and J are TRBV10-2 and TRBJ2-1; 7 nucleotides agree with TRBD2. The V gene end was trimmed by 5 bases and the J gene end by 6 bases; junction bases not matched to a gene: 7. Germline CDR1 reads WSHSY; CDR2 reads SAAADI. The CDR3 runs 14 residues. In DNA, the CDR3 is TGCGCCAGCAGTTCCCTTCGACTAGCCAATGAGCAGTTCTTC. Amino acid sequence: CASSSLRLANEQFF.

The genes are TRBV30 and TRBJ1-5; D is undetermined. Germline lookup yields CDR1 GTSNPN and CDR2 SVGIG (reference sequence). This CDR3 has 13 residues. The V end lost 0 bases, the J end lost 3 bases, and 6 bases lay between the germline ends. In DNA form, the CDR3 reads TGTGCCTGGAGTGTCAGGTTCAATCAGCCCCAGCATTTT. This encodes CAWSVRFNQPQHF. Combining the CDR3 with reference TRBV30 and TRBJ1-5 gives the whole variable domain SQTIHQWPATLVQPVGSPLSLECTVEGTSNPNLYWYRQAAGRGLQLLFYSVGIGQISSEVPQNLSASRPQDRQFILSSKKLLLSDSGFYLCAWSVRFNQPQHFGDGTRLSIL.

The sample holds one count of this clone. This chain links TRBV7-6 with TRBJ2-1, with a possible D match to TRBD1 (5 bases). V dropped 0 bases and J dropped 5 bases, with 23 bases sitting between them. CDR3 size: 19 residues. CDR1 is SGHVS and CDR2 is FNYEAQ in the germline V gene. CDR3 DNA: TGTGCCAGCAGCTTAGCTGGTCAGGGATGGGTTAATCGACACAATGAGCAGTTCTTC. It codes for CASSLAGQGWVNRHNEQFF.